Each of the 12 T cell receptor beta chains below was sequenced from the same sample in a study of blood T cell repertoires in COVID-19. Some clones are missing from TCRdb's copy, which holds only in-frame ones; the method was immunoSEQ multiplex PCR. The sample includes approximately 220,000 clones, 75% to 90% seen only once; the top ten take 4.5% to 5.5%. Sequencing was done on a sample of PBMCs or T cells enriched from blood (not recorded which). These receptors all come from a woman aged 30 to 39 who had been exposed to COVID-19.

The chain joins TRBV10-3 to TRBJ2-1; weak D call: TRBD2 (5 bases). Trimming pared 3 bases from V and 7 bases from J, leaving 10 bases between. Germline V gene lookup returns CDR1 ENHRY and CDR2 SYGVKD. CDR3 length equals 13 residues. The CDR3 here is CAISESGLNEQFF. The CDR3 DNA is TGTGCCATCAGTGAATCGGGGTTGAATGAGCAGTTCTTC.

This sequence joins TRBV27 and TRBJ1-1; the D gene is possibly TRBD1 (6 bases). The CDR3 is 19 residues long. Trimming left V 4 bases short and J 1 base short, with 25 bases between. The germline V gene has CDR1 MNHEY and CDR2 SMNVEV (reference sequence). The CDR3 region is CASSSPSARGVRRNTEAFF. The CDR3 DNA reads TGTGCCAGCAGTTCCCCATCGGCCAGGGGCGTTAGGAGGAACACTGAAGCTTTCTTT.

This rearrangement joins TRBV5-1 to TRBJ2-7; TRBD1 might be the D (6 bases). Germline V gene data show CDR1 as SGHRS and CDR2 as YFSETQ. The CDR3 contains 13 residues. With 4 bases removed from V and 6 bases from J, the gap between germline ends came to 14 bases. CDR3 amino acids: CASSTQGVGEQYF. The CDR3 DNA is TGCGCCAGCAGCACACAGGGTGTCGGCGAGCAGTACTTC.

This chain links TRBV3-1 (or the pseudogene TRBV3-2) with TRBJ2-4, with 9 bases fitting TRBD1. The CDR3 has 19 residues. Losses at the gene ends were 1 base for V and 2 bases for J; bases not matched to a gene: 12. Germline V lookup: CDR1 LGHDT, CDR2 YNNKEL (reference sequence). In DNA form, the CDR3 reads TGTGCCAGCAGCCAAGGCCTTTATCGACAGGGGGGGTCCAAAAACATTCAGTACTTC. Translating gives CASSQGLYRQGGSKNIQYF.

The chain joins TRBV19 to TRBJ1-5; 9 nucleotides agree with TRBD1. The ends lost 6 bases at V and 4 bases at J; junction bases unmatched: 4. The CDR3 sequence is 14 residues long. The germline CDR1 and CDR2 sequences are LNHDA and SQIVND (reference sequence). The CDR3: CASRGDRENQPQHF. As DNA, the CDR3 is TGTGCCAGTAGGGGGGACAGGGAAAATCAGCCCCAGCATTTT.

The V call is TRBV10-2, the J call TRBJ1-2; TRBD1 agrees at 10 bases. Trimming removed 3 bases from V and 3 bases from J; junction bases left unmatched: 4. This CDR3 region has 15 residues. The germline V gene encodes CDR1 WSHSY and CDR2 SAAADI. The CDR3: CASSDRTGGHYGYTF. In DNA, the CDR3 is TGCGCCAGCAGTGACCGGACAGGGGGGCACTATGGCTACACCTTC.

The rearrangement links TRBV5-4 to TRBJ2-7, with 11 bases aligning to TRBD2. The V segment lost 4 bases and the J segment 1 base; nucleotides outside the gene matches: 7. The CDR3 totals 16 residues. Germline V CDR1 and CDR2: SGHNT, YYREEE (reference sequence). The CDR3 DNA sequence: TGTGCCAGCAGCCTCGGGACTAGCGGCACTTCCTACGAGCAGTACTTC. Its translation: CASSLGTSGTSYEQYF. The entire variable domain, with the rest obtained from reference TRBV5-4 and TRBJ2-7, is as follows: ETGVTQSPTHLIKTRGQQVTLRCSSQSGHNTVSWYQQALGQGPQFIFQYYREEENGRGNFPPRFSGLQFPNYSSELNVNALELDDSALYLCASSLGTSGTSYEQYFGPGTRLTVT.

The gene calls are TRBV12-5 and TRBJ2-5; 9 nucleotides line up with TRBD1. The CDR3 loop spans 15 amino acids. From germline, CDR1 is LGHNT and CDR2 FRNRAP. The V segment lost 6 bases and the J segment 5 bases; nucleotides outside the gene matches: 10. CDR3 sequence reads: CASGSHGTGNETQYF. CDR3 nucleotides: TGTGCTAGTGGCTCCCACGGGACAGGGAATGAGACCCAGTACTTC.

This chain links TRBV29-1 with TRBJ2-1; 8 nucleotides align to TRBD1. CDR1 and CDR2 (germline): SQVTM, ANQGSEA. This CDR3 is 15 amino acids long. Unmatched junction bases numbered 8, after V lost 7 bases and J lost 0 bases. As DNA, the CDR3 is TGCAGCGCCCCAGGGGGCTCTAGCTCCTACAATGAGCAGTTCTTC. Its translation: CSAPGGSSSYNEQFF.

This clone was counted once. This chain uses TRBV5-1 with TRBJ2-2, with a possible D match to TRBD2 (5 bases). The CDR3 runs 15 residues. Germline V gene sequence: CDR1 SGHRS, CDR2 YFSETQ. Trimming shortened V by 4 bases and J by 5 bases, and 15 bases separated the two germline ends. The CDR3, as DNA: TGCGCCAGCAGCAAGAGTGAATCGGGGACCGGGGAGCTGTTTTTT. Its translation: CASSKSESGTGELFF.

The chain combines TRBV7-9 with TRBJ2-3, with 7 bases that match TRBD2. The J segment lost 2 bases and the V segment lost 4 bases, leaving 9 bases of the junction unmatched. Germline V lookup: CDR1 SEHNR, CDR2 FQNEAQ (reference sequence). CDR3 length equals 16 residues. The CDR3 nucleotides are TGTGCCAGCAGCTCCACCGGGCGGGGGAACACAGATACGCAGTATTTT. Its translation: CASSSTGRGNTDTQYF.

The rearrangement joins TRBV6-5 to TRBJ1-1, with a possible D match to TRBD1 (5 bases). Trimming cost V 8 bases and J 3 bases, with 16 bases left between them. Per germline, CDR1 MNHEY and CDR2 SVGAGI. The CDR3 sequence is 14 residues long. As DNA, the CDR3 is TGTGCCAGCGGGGCTTGGGATGGGGACACTGAAGCTTTCTTT. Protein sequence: CASGAWDGDTEAFF.